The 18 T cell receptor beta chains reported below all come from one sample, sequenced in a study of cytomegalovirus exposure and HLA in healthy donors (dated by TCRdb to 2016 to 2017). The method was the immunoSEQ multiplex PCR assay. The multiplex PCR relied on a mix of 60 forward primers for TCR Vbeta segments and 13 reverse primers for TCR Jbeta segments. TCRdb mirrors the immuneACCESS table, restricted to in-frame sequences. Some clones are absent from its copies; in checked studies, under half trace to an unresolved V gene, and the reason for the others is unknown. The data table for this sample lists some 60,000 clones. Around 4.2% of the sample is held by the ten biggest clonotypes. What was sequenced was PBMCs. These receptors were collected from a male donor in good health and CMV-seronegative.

CDR3 DNA sequence: TGTGCCAGCTGGGAAGGGGTAGGATACGAGCAGTACTTC. Its translation is CASWEGVGYEQYF. The rearrangement uses TRBV27 and TRBJ2-7, with D perhaps TRBD1 (5 bases). This CDR3 spans 13 amino acids. Germline loops: CDR1 MNHEY, CDR2 SMNVEV (reference sequence). V was shortened by 8 bases and J by 4 bases, with 15 bases between the two germline ends.

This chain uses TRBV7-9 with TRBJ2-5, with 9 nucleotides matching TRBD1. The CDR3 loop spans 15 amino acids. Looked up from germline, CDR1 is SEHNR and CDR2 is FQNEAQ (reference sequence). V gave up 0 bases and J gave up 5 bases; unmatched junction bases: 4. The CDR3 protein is CASSLATGGRETQYF. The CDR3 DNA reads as TGTGCCAGCAGCTTAGCGACAGGGGGTCGGGAGACCCAGTACTTC.

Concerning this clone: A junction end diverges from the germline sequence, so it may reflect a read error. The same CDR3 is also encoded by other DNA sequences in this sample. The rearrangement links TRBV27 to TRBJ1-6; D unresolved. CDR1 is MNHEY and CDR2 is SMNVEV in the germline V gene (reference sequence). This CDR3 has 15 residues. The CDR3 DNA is TGTGCCAGCTCCTCGCATAGCTCCTATAATTCACCCCTACACTTT. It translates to CASSSHSSYNSPLHF.

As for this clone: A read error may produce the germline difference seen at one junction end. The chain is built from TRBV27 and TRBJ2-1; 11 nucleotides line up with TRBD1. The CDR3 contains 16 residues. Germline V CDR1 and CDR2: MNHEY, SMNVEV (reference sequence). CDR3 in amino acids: CASRKGQGGSDNEQFF. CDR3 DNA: TGTGCCAGCAGAAAGGGACAGGGGGGCTCCGACAATGAGCAGTTCTTC.

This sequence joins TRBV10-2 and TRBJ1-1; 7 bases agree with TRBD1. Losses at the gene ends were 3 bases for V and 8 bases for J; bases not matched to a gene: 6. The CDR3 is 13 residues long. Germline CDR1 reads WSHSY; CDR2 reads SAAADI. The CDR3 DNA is TGCGCCAGCAGTGAAGGACAGGTGATGGAAGCTTTCTTT. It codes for CASSEGQVMEAFF.

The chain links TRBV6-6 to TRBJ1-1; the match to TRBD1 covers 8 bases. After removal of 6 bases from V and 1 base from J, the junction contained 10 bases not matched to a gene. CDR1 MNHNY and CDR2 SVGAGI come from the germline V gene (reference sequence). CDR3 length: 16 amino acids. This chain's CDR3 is CASRSPNRGRNTEAFF. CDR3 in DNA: TGTGCCAGCAGATCCCCAAACAGGGGGAGGAACACTGAAGCTTTCTTT.

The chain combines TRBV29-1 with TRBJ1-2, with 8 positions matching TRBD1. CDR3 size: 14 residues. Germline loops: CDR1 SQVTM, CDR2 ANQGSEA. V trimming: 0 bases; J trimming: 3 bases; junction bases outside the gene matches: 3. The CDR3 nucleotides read TGCAGCGTTGAAGAAGGACAGGGACACTATGGCTACACCTTC. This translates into CSVEEGQGHYGYTF.

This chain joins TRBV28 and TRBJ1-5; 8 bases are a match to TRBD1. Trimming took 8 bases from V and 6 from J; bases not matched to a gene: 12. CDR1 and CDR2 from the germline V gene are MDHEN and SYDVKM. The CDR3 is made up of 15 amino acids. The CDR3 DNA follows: TGTGCCAGCCTTCCAGGGGGCGAAGCTAGTCAGCCCCAGCATTTT. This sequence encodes CASLPGGEASQPQHF.

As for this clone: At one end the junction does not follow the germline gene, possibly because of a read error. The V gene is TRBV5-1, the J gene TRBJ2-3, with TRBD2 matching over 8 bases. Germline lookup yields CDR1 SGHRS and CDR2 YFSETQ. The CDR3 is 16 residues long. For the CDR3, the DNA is TGCGCCAGCAGCTTGGGAGCGGGGGCCAAAACAGATAAGCAGTATTTT. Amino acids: CASSLGAGAKTDKQYF.

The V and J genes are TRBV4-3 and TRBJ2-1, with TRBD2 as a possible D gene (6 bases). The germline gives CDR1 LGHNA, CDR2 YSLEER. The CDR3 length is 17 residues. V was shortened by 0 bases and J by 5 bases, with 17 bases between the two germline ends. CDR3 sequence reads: CASSQDSEGGPDNEQFF. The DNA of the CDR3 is TGCGCCAGCAGCCAAGATTCGGAGGGAGGTCCCGACAATGAGCAGTTCTTC.

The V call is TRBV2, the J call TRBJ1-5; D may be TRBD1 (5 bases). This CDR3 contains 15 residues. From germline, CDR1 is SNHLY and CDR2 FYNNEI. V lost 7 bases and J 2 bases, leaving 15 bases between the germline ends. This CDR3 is CASKVLGGGNQPQHF. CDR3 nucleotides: TGTGCCAGCAAGGTCTTGGGGGGAGGCAATCAGCCCCAGCATTTT.

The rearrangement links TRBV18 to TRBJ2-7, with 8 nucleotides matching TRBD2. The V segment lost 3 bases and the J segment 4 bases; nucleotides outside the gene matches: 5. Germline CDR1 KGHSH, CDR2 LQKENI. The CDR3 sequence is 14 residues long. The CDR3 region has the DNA TGTGCCAGCTCACCCCCGGGACTAGAGTACGAGCAGTACTTC. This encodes CASSPPGLEYEQYF.

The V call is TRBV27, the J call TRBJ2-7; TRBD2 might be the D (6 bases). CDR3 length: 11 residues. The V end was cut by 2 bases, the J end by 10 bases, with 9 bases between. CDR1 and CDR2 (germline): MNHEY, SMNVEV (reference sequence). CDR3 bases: TGTGCCAGCAGTTTAGCGGGGCTTCAGTACTTC. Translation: CASSLAGLQYF.

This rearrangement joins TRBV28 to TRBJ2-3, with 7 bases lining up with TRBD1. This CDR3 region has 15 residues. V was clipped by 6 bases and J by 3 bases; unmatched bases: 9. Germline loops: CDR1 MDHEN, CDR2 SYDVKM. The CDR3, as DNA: TGTGCCAGCAGACCTGACAGGGTGATGACAGATACGCAGTATTTT. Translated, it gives CASRPDRVMTDTQYF.

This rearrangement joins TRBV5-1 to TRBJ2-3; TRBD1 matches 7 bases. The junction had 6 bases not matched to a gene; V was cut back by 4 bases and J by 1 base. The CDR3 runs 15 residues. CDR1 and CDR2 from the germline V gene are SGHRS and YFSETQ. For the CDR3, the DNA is TGCGCCAGCAGCCTGCCCGGGACAGGCACAGATACGCAGTATTTT. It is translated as CASSLPGTGTDTQYF.

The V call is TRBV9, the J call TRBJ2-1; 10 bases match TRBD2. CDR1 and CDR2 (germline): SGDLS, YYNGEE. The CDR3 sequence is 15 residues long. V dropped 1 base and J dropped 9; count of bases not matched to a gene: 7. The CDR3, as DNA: TGTGCCAGCAGCGTAACTAGCGGGATGGTTAGTGAGCAGTTCTTC. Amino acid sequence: CASSVTSGMVSEQFF.

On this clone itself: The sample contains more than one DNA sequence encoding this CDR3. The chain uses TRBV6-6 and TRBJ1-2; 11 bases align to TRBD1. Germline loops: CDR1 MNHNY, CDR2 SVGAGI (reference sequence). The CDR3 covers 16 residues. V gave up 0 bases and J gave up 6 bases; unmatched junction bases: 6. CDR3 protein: CASSYSSPGQGDGYTF. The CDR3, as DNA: TGTGCCAGCAGTTACTCATCTCCGGGACAGGGGGATGGCTACACCTTC.

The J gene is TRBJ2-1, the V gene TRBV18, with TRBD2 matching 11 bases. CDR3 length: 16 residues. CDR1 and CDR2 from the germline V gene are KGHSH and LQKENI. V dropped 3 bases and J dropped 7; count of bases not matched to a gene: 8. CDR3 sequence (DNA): TGTGCCAGCTCACCCTCCGGGACTAGCGGACCGAATGAGCAGTTCTTC. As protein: CASSPSGTSGPNEQFF.